A single sample gave rise to the 21 T cell receptor beta chains below, sequenced in a study of cytomegalovirus exposure and HLA in healthy donors. The primer mix had 60 Vbeta and 13 Jbeta primers. Produced via immunoSEQ multiplex PCR; TCRdb's table is partial and in-frame only. The top ten hold 4.1% of the sample, which has about 95,000 clones, about 81% seen once. The sample comprised PBMCs. The receptor set was obtained from a woman aged 40 to 55 in good health and CMV-seropositive.

V is TRBV19 and J is TRBJ2-4; possibly TRBD1 for D (6 bases). CDR3 length: 15 residues. Germline CDR1 LNHDA, CDR2 SQIVND (reference sequence). V was pared by 8 bases and J by 1 base, with 15 bases between. This chain's CDR3 is CASDPGGSAKNIQYF. CDR3 DNA sequence: TGTGCCAGTGATCCTGGGGGCTCTGCCAAAAACATTCAGTACTTC.

This clone occurred a few times. The rearrangement joins TRBV5-1 to TRBJ2-3, with D unresolved. The CDR3 sequence is 13 residues long. Germline V lookup: CDR1 SGHRS, CDR2 YFSETQ. Trimming left V 2 bases short and J 2 bases short, with 6 bases between. CDR3 DNA sequence: TGCGCCAGCAGCTTCCGAGCCACAGATACGCAGTATTTT. Protein: CASSFRATDTQYF. Drawing the rest from reference TRBV5-1 and TRBJ2-3, the complete variable domain is KAGVTQTPRYLIKTRGQQVTLSCSPISGHRSVSWYQQTPGQGLQFLFEYFSETQRNKGNFPGRFSGRQFSNSRSEMNVSTLELGDSALYLCASSFRATDTQYFGPGTRLTVL.

V gene TRBV5-1 combines with J gene TRBJ1-5, with unresolved D. V was trimmed by 4 bases and J by 2 bases, leaving 13 bases between them. The CDR3 sequence is 15 residues long. CDR1 is SGHRS, CDR2 YFSETQ, per germline. The CDR3 bases are TGCGCCAGCAGCGAGGGATCCTCGGGCAATCAGCCCCAGCATTTT. Residues: CASSEGSSGNQPQHF.

V and J are TRBV5-1 and TRBJ2-7; weak D call: TRBD1 (6 bases). Per germline, CDR1 SGHRS and CDR2 YFSETQ. Trimming stripped 1 base from V and 2 bases from J, with 10 bases between. This CDR3 comprises 14 residues. Here the CDR3 DNA reads TGCGCCAGCAGCTTGTCAGGGGCCGCCTACGAGCAGTACTTC. It is translated as CASSLSGAAYEQYF.

The chain recombines TRBV10-3 with TRBJ1-4; 9 bases fit TRBD1. This CDR3 is 16 amino acids long. Germline loops: CDR1 ENHRY, CDR2 SYGVKD. Losses at the gene ends were 0 bases for V and 6 bases for J; bases not matched to a gene: 5. CDR3: CAISESQGARDEKLFF. The CDR3 DNA reads TGTGCCATCAGTGAGTCACAGGGGGCTAGAGATGAAAAACTGTTTTTT.

The chain carries TRBV7-9 and TRBJ2-2; D is tentatively TRBD1 or TRBD2 (7 bases each). The CDR3 is 14 amino acids. Trimming took off 10 bases at V and 4 bases at J, with 16 bases between the two ends. CDR1 is SEHNR and CDR2 is FQNEAQ in the germline V gene (reference sequence). The CDR3 loop is CANREGASTGELFF. Written as DNA, the CDR3 is TGTGCCAACAGGGAGGGGGCCAGCACCGGGGAGCTGTTTTTT.

V and J are TRBV9 and TRBJ2-1; 8 nucleotides line up with TRBD2. Trimming at V came to 1 base and at J to 2 bases, leaving 2 bases not matched to a gene. In germline, CDR1 is SGDLS, CDR2 YYNGEE. The CDR3 extends over 15 amino acids. The CDR3 region has the DNA TGTGCCAGCAGCGTAACTAGCGGAACCTACAATGAGCAGTTCTTC. This translates into CASSVTSGTYNEQFF.

The chain combines TRBV14 with TRBJ2-3; 8 nucleotides line up with TRBD2. V was clipped by 1 base and J by 4 bases; unmatched bases: 7. The CDR3 length is 16 residues. Germline V lookup: CDR1 SGHDN, CDR2 FVKESK. The CDR3 bases are TGTGCCAGCAGCCAAGTCCCGTTCGGGAGGGCAGATACGCAGTATTTT. This translates into CASSQVPFGRADTQYF. Drawing the rest from reference TRBV14 and TRBJ2-3, the complete variable domain is EAGVTQFPSHSVIEKGQTVTLRCDPISGHDNLYWYRRVMGKEIKFLLHFVKESKQDESGMPNNRFLAERTGGTYSTLKVQPAELEDSGVYFCASSQVPFGRADTQYFGPGTRLTVL.

This CDR3 reads CASSLALAGGTYEQYF. The CDR3 DNA follows: TGTGCCAGCAGCTTAGCCCTAGCGGGAGGAACCTACGAGCAGTACTTC. The chain carries TRBV7-8 and TRBJ2-7; the match to TRBD2 covers 11 bases. The CDR3 contains 16 residues. Per germline, CDR1 SGHVS and CDR2 FQNEAQ. Losses at the gene ends were 0 bases for V and 2 bases for J; bases not matched to a gene: 3.

The chain carries TRBV7-9 and TRBJ1-1; no clear D. The CDR3 has 13 amino acids. With 3 bases removed from V and 1 base from J, the gap between germline ends came to 6 bases. In germline, CDR1 is SEHNR, CDR2 FQNEAQ (reference sequence). This chain's CDR3 is CASSFSENTEAFF. The CDR3 DNA follows: TGTGCCAGCAGCTTCTCAGAGAACACTGAAGCTTTCTTT.

The J gene is TRBJ2-1, the V gene TRBV5-1; 9 bases map to TRBD1. Germline V lookup: CDR1 SGHRS, CDR2 YFSETQ. The J segment lost 3 bases and the V segment lost 0 bases, leaving 4 bases of the junction unmatched. The CDR3 runs 16 residues. In nucleotides, the CDR3 is TGCGCCAGCAGCTTGGATTTGGGACAGGGCTACAATGAGCAGTTCTTC. Protein product: CASSLDLGQGYNEQFF.

The chain combines TRBV5-4 with TRBJ2-7; no firm D call. V gave up 0 bases and J gave up 4 bases, with 11 bases separating them. The CDR3 loop spans 14 amino acids. Germline V CDR1 and CDR2: SGHNT, YYREEE (reference sequence). This CDR3 is CASSLDLQPYEQYF. CDR3 nucleotide sequence: TGTGCCAGCAGCTTGGACTTACAGCCTTACGAGCAGTACTTC.

This clone came up a few times. The chain joins TRBV28 to TRBJ1-4, with 7 positions matching TRBD1. There are 14 residues in the CDR3. Trimming removed 3 bases from V and 8 bases from J; junction bases left unmatched: 6. Germline V gene sequence: CDR1 MDHEN, CDR2 SYDVKM. This CDR3 is CASSLVGGYEKLFF. Here the CDR3 DNA reads TGTGCCAGCAGTTTGGTAGGGGGCTACGAAAAACTGTTTTTT.

The chain combines TRBV6-5 with TRBJ2-7; perhaps TRBD2 as D (5 bases). The CDR3 runs to 15 residues. The germline gives CDR1 MNHEY, CDR2 SVGAGI. With 4 bases removed from V and 3 bases from J, the gap between germline ends came to 16 bases. The CDR3 sequence: CASSFVWPRGYEQYF. CDR3 in DNA: TGTGCCAGCAGTTTCGTTTGGCCCCGGGGCTACGAGCAGTACTTC.

The rearrangement uses TRBV14 and TRBJ1-1; D is possibly TRBD1 (5 bases). Trimming stripped 4 bases from V and 2 bases from J, with 8 bases between. The CDR3 contains 13 residues. Germline-derived CDR1 and CDR2 are SGHDN and FVKESK. The CDR3 protein is CASSLTVNTEAFF. The DNA of the CDR3 is TGTGCCAGCAGCCTGACAGTAAACACTGAAGCTTTCTTT.

The rearrangement uses TRBV25-1 and TRBJ2-7, with TRBD1 matching over 9 bases. Germline CDR1 reads MGHDK; CDR2 reads SYGVNS. J lost 3 bases, V lost 6 bases, and 9 bases had no gene match. This CDR3 is built from 15 residues. CDR3 loop: CASRPAPGQGYEQYF. Here the CDR3 DNA reads TGTGCCAGCAGGCCGGCCCCGGGACAGGGCTACGAGCAGTACTTC.

This clone occurred once. The chain recombines TRBV7-3 with TRBJ1-5; D unclear. Germline CDR1 SGHTA, CDR2 FQGTGA. Trimming shortened V by 0 bases and J by 6 bases, and 12 bases separated the two germline ends. The CDR3 sequence is 15 residues long. CDR3 sequence reads: CASSLTAGIGQPQHF. CDR3 DNA sequence: TGTGCCAGCAGCTTAACGGCGGGGATTGGTCAGCCCCAGCATTTT.

This chain connects TRBV5-4 to TRBJ2-7; tentative D call: TRBD2 (6 bases). Germline lookup yields CDR1 SGHNT and CDR2 YYREEE (reference sequence). The CDR3 covers 15 residues. Trimming stripped 2 bases from V and 3 bases from J, with 15 bases between. CDR3 DNA: TGTGCCAGCAGCTTTGGGGTAACGGACTACTACGAGCAGTACTTC. It specifies CASSFGVTDYYEQYF.

This sequence joins TRBV5-1 and TRBJ2-1, with D maybe TRBD2 (6 bases). V was clipped by 0 bases and J by 6 bases, with 10 bases between them. The CDR3 contains 14 residues. Per germline, CDR1 SGHRS and CDR2 YFSETQ. CDR3 sequence: CASSLAVGGNEQFF. In DNA, the CDR3 is TGCGCCAGCAGCTTGGCCGTGGGGGGCAATGAGCAGTTCTTC.

The chain employs TRBV4-2 and TRBJ2-5; 9 nucleotides match TRBD2. The CDR3 consists of 18 residues. With 4 bases clipped from V and 5 bases from J, the junction kept 17 bases outside the gene matches. Germline assignment: CDR1 LGHNA and CDR2 YNFKEQ. The CDR3 bases are TGTGCCAGCAGCCCCCGACTTTTTAGCGGGAGCGAGTTGGAGACCCAGTACTTC. This codes for CASSPRLFSGSELETQYF.

This clone was found once. This chain joins TRBV6-4 and TRBJ2-2; tentative D call: TRBD2 (6 bases). This CDR3 contains 16 residues. V lost 10 bases and J lost 3, with 21 bases in between. Germline CDR1 is MRHNA and CDR2 is SNTAGT. The CDR3 is CATSSGLASDTGELFF. The CDR3 DNA follows: TGTGCCACCTCCTCCGGGCTAGCGTCGGACACCGGGGAGCTGTTTTTT.